A single TCR beta chain is shown here with its context. Its antigen is currently unknown. Study-wide points: Tumor memory CD4+ T cell TCR gene usage was found to cluster with blood and lymph node memory CD4+ cells and with lymph node naive CD4+ cells. Tumor Tregs overlapped most with tumor, then blood, naive CD4+ cells.

Constant-region reverse primers amplified full-length variable regions, followed by semi-nested Nested Universal Primer A PCR. TCRdb analysed the 5' RACE reads with MiXCR anew, one entry per CDR3 protein. The sample shows under 45,000 distinct CDR3 sequences, about 29% of them seen only once. The CDR3 consists of 21 residues. Germline values: CDR1 SGHTA, CDR2 FQGNSA. The V and J ends lost 5 bases and 4 bases, in that order; junction bases with no gene match: 25. This sequence was found in a female donor with breast cancer. Sequencing was carried out using tumor-infiltrating memory CD4+ T cells sorted from the breast tumor. Documented subset: memory CD4+ T cells, CD4+CD45RO+CD25-. The V gene is TRBV7-2, the J gene TRBJ2-3; 9 bases agree with TRBD2. CDR3 region: CASSPIPHASGILSSSDTQYF. The CDR3 DNA reads as TGTGCCAGCAGCCCCATTCCCCATGCTAGCGGGATCCTTTCTAGCTCAGATACGCAGTATTTT.